This TCR beta chain derives from a study of cytomegalovirus exposure and HLA in healthy donors. Broader study findings: Immune exposure data for these donors was limited to CMV serostatus.

Germline lookup yields CDR1 MGHRA and CDR2 YSYEKL. The length of the CDR3 is 17 residues. The V gene lost 0 bases and the J gene lost 2 bases, with 14 bases spanning the gap. PCR amplification relied on 60 Vbeta primers (plus 13 Jbeta primers). Assay: immunoSEQ multiplex PCR; the TCRdb copy retains only in-frame clones and omits some. The table includes 150,000 to 200,000 clones, approximately 77% detected once. On this clone itself: The antigen is unknown.

J is TRBJ2-1 and V is TRBV4-1, with a tentative D call TRBD2 (5 bases). This clonotype originated in a man in his forties in good health and CMV-seropositive. Sequenced material: PBMCs. CDR3 bases: TGCGCCAGCAGCCAAGATACTCTAGTGGGAGCCTACAATGAGCAGTTCTTC. Residues: CASSQDTLVGAYNEQFF.